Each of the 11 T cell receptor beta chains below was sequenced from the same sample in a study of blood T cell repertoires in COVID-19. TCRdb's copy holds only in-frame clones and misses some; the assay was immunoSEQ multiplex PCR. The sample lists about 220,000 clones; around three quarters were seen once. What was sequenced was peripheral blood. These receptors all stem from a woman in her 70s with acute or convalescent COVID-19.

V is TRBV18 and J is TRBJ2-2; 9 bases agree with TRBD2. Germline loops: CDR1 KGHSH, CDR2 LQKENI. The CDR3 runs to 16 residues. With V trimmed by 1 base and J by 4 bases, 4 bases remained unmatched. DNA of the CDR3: TGTGCCAGCTCACCACTTATTAGCGGGGGCACCGGGGAGCTGTTTTTT. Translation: CASSPLISGGTGELFF.

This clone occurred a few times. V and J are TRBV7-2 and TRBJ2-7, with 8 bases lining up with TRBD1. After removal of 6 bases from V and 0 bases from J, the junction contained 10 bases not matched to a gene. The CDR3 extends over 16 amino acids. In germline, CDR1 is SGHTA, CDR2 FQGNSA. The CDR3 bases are TGTGCCAGCAGTTTTTCCGGACAGGGAAGCTCCTACGAGCAGTACTTC. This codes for CASSFSGQGSSYEQYF.

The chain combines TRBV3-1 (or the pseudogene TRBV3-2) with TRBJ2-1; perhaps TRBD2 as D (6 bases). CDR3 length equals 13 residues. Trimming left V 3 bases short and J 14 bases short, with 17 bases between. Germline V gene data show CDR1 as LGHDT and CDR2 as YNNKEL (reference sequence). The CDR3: CASSQGGNWVKFF. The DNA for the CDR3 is TGTGCCAGCAGCCAGGGGGGTAACTGGGTGAAGTTCTTC.

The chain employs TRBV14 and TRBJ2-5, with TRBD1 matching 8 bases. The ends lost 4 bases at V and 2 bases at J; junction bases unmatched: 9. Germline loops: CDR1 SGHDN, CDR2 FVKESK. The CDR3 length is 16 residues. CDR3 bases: TGTGCCAGCAGCCCAGGCTGGTACAGGGGGCAAGAGACCCAGTACTTC. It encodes CASSPGWYRGQETQYF.

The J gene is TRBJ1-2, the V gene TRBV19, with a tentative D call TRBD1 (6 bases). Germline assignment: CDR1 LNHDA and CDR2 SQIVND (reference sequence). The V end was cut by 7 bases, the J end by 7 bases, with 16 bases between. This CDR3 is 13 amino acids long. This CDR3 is CASTNTGYSGYTF. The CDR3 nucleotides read TGTGCCAGTACTAACACAGGGTATTCTGGCTACACCTTC.

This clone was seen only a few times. As DNA, the CDR3 is TGTGCCAGCAGTGAGAGGGCGGGGAATCAGCCCCAGCATTTT. This gives the protein CASSERAGNQPQHF. The chain combines TRBV6-1 with TRBJ1-5; D gene unclear. Trimming removed 3 bases at V and 4 bases at J, with 10 bases between. Germline lookup yields CDR1 MNHNS and CDR2 SASEGT. CDR3 length: 14 residues.

The DNA of the CDR3 is TGTGCCAGCAGCACGCGCCAGGGCTGGTCGGGCGGGGAGCTGTTTTTT. It specifies CASSTRQGWSGGELFF. The chain couples TRBV9 to TRBJ2-2, with TRBD1 as a possible D gene (5 bases). This CDR3 spans 16 amino acids. The germline V gene has CDR1 SGDLS and CDR2 YYNGEE. Trimming removed 4 bases from V and 7 bases from J, with 20 bases in between.

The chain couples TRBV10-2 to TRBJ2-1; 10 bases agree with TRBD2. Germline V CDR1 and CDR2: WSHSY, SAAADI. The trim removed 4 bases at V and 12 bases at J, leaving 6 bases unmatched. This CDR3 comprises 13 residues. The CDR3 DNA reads TGCGCCAGCAGTGTAGCGGGGGGCCGCGGGCAGTTCTTC. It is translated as CASSVAGGRGQFF.

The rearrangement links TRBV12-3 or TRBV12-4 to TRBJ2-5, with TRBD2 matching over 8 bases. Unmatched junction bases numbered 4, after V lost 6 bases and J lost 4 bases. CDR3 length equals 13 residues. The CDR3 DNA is TGTGCCAGCAGGGGACTAGTAGGAGAGACCCAGTACTTC. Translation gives CASRGLVGETQYF.

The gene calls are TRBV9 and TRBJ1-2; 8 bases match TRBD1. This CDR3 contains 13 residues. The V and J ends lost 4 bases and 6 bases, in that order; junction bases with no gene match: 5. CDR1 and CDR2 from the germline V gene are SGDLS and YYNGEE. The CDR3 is CASSPQGADGYTF. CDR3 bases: TGTGCCAGCAGCCCCCAGGGGGCTGATGGCTACACCTTC. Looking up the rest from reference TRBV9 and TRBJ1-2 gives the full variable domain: DSGVTQTPKHLITATGQRVTLRCSPRSGDLSVYWYQQSLDQGLQFLIQYYNGEERAKGNILERFSAQQFPDLHSELNLSSLELGDSALYFCASSPQGADGYTFGSGTRLTVV.

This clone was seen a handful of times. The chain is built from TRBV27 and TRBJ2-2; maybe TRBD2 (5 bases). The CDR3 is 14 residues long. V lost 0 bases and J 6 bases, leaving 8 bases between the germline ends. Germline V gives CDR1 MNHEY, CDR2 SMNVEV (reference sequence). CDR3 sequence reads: CASSLSILAGELFF. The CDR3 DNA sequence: TGTGCCAGCAGTTTATCGATACTAGCCGGGGAGCTGTTTTTT.